The clone carrying this TCR beta chain was detected many times. The antigen is undetermined. The sample comes from a study of early T cells in non-severe SARS-CoV-2 infection. Study details: Sequencing targeted bulk RNA from unsorted whole blood, leaving chains unpaired.

The CDR3 runs 14 residues. V lost 8 bases and J lost 12, with 20 bases in between. General study findings and limits: VDJdb matches were skewed toward anti-spike CD8 T cell responses.

Separate cDNA molecules each had unique molecular identifiers attached to them. TCRdb itself ran the 5' RACE reads through MiXCR, one entry per CDR3 protein. The repertoire holds around 79,000 distinct CDR3 sequences, with around 11% as singletons. This clonotype was obtained from an adult who was a healthcare worker with PCR-confirmed SARS-CoV-2 infection or an uninfected control (not recorded which). This chain joins TRBV12-3 or TRBV12-4 and TRBJ1-6, with D uncertain. This specimen consisted of whole blood, obtained at baseline. The CDR3 DNA sequence: TGTGCCAGCGCCCCCTCGGGGTCGTTGGGACCCCTCCACTTT. Translating it yields CASAPSGSLGPLHF.